These T cell receptor beta chains were read from a single sample in a study of OX40 agonist ivuxolimab in advanced cancers. Assay: immunoSEQ multiplex PCR; the TCRdb copy retains only in-frame clones and omits some. The top ten clones hold around 2.9% of a sample with around 60,000 clones, around 83% of them seen once. Sequenced here: CD4+ or CD8+ T cells sorted from blood, sampled in a trial of the OX40 agonist ivuxolimab. Every receptor here comes from an adult with an advanced solid tumor such as melanoma, head and neck, liver or kidney cancer. CDR3s include the opening cysteine and the closing phenylalanine or tryptophan. Fields, in order: clone size, D gene, V gene, J gene, CDR3 DNA, CDR3 protein. A D gene is named only where the DNA matches it firmly. Clone size is stated in some rows and not others, as once, few, many or a class when expanded.

abundance: -; d_gene: TRBD2; v_gene: TRBV28; j_gene: TRBJ2-7; CDR3nt: TGTGCCAGCAGCCATCCGGGACTAGGCTATGAGGGAGGCGAGCAGTACTTC; CDR3aa: CASSHPGLGYEGGEQYF
abundance: -; d_gene: TRBD1; v_gene: TRBV2; j_gene: TRBJ1-5; CDR3nt: TGTGCCAGCAGCCCGCGGACAGGGGGACAGCCCCAGCATTTT; CDR3aa: CASSPRTGGQPQHF
abundance: once; d_gene: TRBD2; v_gene: TRBV5-4; j_gene: TRBJ2-1; CDR3nt: TGTGCCAGCAGCCCCGGACTAGCATGGAACAATGAGCAGTTCTTC; CDR3aa: CASSPGLAWNNEQFF
abundance: -; d_gene: TRBD1; v_gene: TRBV7-2; j_gene: TRBJ2-2; CDR3nt: TGTGCCAGCAGCCGACAGGGAGTTACCGGGGAGCTGTTTTTT; CDR3aa: CASSRQGVTGELFF
abundance: -; d_gene: TRBD2; v_gene: TRBV6-6; j_gene: TRBJ2-7; CDR3nt: TGTGCCACCCTGGGACTAGCGGGGGGATCCTACGAGCAGTACTTC; CDR3aa: CATLGLAGGSYEQYF
abundance: -; d_gene: -; v_gene: TRBV19; j_gene: TRBJ1-1; CDR3nt: TGTGCCAGTAGTATGGTGGGAGGCACTGAAGCTTTCTTT; CDR3aa: CASSMVGGTEAFF
abundance: -; d_gene: -; v_gene: TRBV6-5; j_gene: TRBJ1-1; CDR3nt: TGTGCCAGCAGTTCCCAGGCCTCGAAGGCTTTCTTT; CDR3aa: CASSSQASKAFF
abundance: -; d_gene: -; v_gene: TRBV18; j_gene: TRBJ1-1; CDR3nt: TGTGCCAGCTCACCTCAGTCTCGGGGGGACACTGAAGCTTTCTTT; CDR3aa: CASSPQSRGDTEAFF
abundance: -; d_gene: TRBD1; v_gene: TRBV2; j_gene: TRBJ1-2; CDR3nt: TGTGCCAGCGGAAGGACAGGAAACTATGGCTACACCTTC; CDR3aa: CASGRTGNYGYTF
abundance: -; d_gene: TRBD1; v_gene: TRBV7-8; j_gene: TRBJ1-5; CDR3nt: TGTGCCAGCAGCAACCGACAGGGGGGCAATCAGCCCCAGCATTTT; CDR3aa: CASSNRQGGNQPQHF
abundance: many; d_gene: TRBD1; v_gene: TRBV29-1; j_gene: TRBJ2-4; CDR3nt: TGCAGCGTTGGACAGGGGGCCGGCATTCAGTACTTC; CDR3aa: CSVGQGAGIQYF
abundance: -; d_gene: TRBD2; v_gene: TRBV19; j_gene: TRBJ2-2; CDR3nt: TGTGCCAGTAGTACCCCGTCGGGGCGGGGGAGACGGAACACCGGGGAGCTGTTTTTT; CDR3aa: CASSTPSGRGRRNTGELFF
abundance: -; d_gene: -; v_gene: TRBV7-2; j_gene: TRBJ2-3; CDR3nt: TGTGCCAGCAGCTCCCGGACGGGTTGGGCCTTAAACACAGATACGCAGTATTTT; CDR3aa: CASSSRTGWALNTDTQYF
abundance: -; d_gene: -; v_gene: TRBV6-1; j_gene: TRBJ2-1; CDR3nt: TGTGCCAGCAGTCTGGACGGGGTCGGCGGTGAGCAGTTCTTC; CDR3aa: CASSLDGVGGEQFF
abundance: once; d_gene: -; v_gene: TRBV5-5; j_gene: TRBJ1-1; CDR3nt: TGTGCCAGCAGCTTGGGTTTTGGGGCTGAAGCTTTCTTT; CDR3aa: CASSLGFGAEAFF
abundance: once; d_gene: TRBD1; v_gene: TRBV6-6; j_gene: TRBJ2-7; CDR3nt: TGTGCCAGCAAGAAAGGGACAGGGGGGTACGAGCAGTACTTC; CDR3aa: CASKKGTGGYEQYF
abundance: -; d_gene: TRBD1; v_gene: TRBV7-9; j_gene: TRBJ2-1; CDR3nt: TGTGCCAGCAGCTTAATGTGGGACAGGGACTTCAATGAGCAGTTCTTC; CDR3aa: CASSLMWDRDFNEQFF
abundance: -; d_gene: TRBD1; v_gene: TRBV30; j_gene: TRBJ2-7; CDR3nt: TGTGCCTGGAGAAAGGGACAGGGCGAGCAGTACTTC; CDR3aa: CAWRKGQGEQYF
abundance: -; d_gene: TRBD2; v_gene: TRBV7-2; j_gene: TRBJ2-5; CDR3nt: TGTGCCAGCAGCCTAGGATCAGCGGGGGGCGGGCAAGAGACCCAGTACTTC; CDR3aa: CASSLGSAGGGQETQYF
abundance: few; d_gene: TRBD1; v_gene: TRBV18; j_gene: TRBJ1-1; CDR3nt: TGTGCCAGCTCACTGACAGGGTTGAACACTGAAGCTTTCTTT; CDR3aa: CASSLTGLNTEAFF
abundance: -; d_gene: -; v_gene: TRBV6-1; j_gene: TRBJ1-4; CDR3nt: TGTGCCAGCAGTGGGAACCGGGACGGGGGGAGGGAAAAACTGTTTTTT; CDR3aa: CASSGNRDGGREKLFF
abundance: -; d_gene: -; v_gene: TRBV25-1; j_gene: TRBJ1-4; CDR3nt: TGTGCCAGCAGTGAACCGGGCTCGAATGAAAAACTGTTTTTT; CDR3aa: CASSEPGSNEKLFF
abundance: -; d_gene: TRBD1; v_gene: TRBV2; j_gene: TRBJ2-1; CDR3nt: TGTGCCAGCAGCCCACAGGGGGTGGACAATGAGCAGTTCTTC; CDR3aa: CASSPQGVDNEQFF
abundance: -; d_gene: TRBD1; v_gene: TRBV5-1; j_gene: TRBJ1-2; CDR3nt: TGCGCCAGCAGCGAACCCGGGACAGGGGGCCATGGCTACACCTTC; CDR3aa: CASSEPGTGGHGYTF
abundance: -; d_gene: -; v_gene: TRBV7-3; j_gene: TRBJ2-1; CDR3nt: TGTGCCAGCAGCTTAAGGGGGTGGGGCGGTGAGCAGTTCTTC; CDR3aa: CASSLRGWGGEQFF
abundance: -; d_gene: TRBD1; v_gene: TRBV6-1; j_gene: TRBJ1-1; CDR3nt: TGTGCCAGCAGTGACTACAGGGGTTTGAGCACTGAAGCTTTCTTT; CDR3aa: CASSDYRGLSTEAFF
abundance: -; d_gene: TRBD2; v_gene: TRBV7-3; j_gene: TRBJ2-5; CDR3nt: TGTGCCAGCAGCCCTGGGGGGGGAGAGACCCAGTACTTC; CDR3aa: CASSPGGGETQYF
abundance: -; d_gene: TRBD1; v_gene: TRBV14; j_gene: TRBJ2-7; CDR3nt: TGTGCCAGCAGCCAGATGGGACAGGGGTACTCCTACGAGCAGTACTTC; CDR3aa: CASSQMGQGYSYEQYF
abundance: -; d_gene: -; v_gene: TRBV7-3; j_gene: TRBJ2-7; CDR3nt: TGTGCCAGCAGCCCCTCCCACGGGGCCTACGAGCAGTACTTC; CDR3aa: CASSPSHGAYEQYF
abundance: -; d_gene: TRBD1; v_gene: TRBV5-1; j_gene: TRBJ2-1; CDR3nt: TGCGCCAGCAGCTGGGGGACAGGGGGCTACAATGAGCAGTTCTTC; CDR3aa: CASSWGTGGYNEQFF
abundance: -; d_gene: TRBD1; v_gene: TRBV30; j_gene: TRBJ2-5; CDR3nt: TGTGCCTGGAGCGCGGGACAGGGGGAACAAGAGACCCAGTACTTC; CDR3aa: CAWSAGQGEQETQYF
abundance: -; d_gene: -; v_gene: TRBV4-2; j_gene: TRBJ1-2; CDR3nt: TGTGCCAGCAGCCAAGATGGGCAGCCCGACTATGGCTACACCTTC; CDR3aa: CASSQDGQPDYGYTF
abundance: -; d_gene: TRBD1; v_gene: TRBV29-1; j_gene: TRBJ1-3; CDR3nt: TGCAGCGTCTCAACAGGGGGCGGAAACACCATATATTTT; CDR3aa: CSVSTGGGNTIYF
abundance: few; d_gene: TRBD1; v_gene: TRBV29-1; j_gene: TRBJ2-5; CDR3nt: TGCAGCGTTGACGCGGGACAGGGAAGGCGAGAGACCCAGTACTTC; CDR3aa: CSVDAGQGRRETQYF
abundance: -; d_gene: TRBD1; v_gene: TRBV7-2; j_gene: TRBJ2-3; CDR3nt: TGTGCCAGCAGCCGACAGGGGGCCAACACAGATACGCAGTATTTT; CDR3aa: CASSRQGANTDTQYF
abundance: -; d_gene: -; v_gene: TRBV5-4; j_gene: TRBJ2-5; CDR3nt: TGTGCCAGCAGCCAGGGGAGCCCGGGTCGCCAAATTGGAGAGACCCAGTACTTC; CDR3aa: CASSQGSPGRQIGETQYF
abundance: -; d_gene: -; v_gene: TRBV15; j_gene: TRBJ2-7; CDR3nt: TGTGCCACCAGCAGAGATCCAGGGGAGGAGCAGTACTTC; CDR3aa: CATSRDPGEEQYF
abundance: -; d_gene: TRBD2; v_gene: TRBV19; j_gene: TRBJ2-7; CDR3nt: TGTGCCAGTAGCAGGACTAGCGGGAACCACTGGGAGCAGTACTTC; CDR3aa: CASSRTSGNHWEQYF